This T cell receptor beta chain was captured in a study of T cell responses to AZD1222 COVID-19 vaccine. Study-level findings and limits: A mostly white British donor set with more females was recruited, and clonal diversity was possibly underestimated.

Generated by immunoSEQ multiplex PCR, the TCRdb table keeps only in-frame clones and is missing some. The sample records 90,000 to 120,000 clones, about 89% being singletons. As regards this clone: Its antigen is not identified.

The sequencing here drew on peripheral blood, taken 28 days after the second AZD1222 dose. The receptor was derived from an adult who received the AZD1222 COVID-19 vaccine.

CDR3 in DNA: TGTGCCAGCAGCTTAATGGCAGGGCCGAACACTGAAGCTTTCTTT. Amino acids: CASSLMAGPNTEAFF. The rearrangement links TRBV7-2 to TRBJ1-1; D possibly corresponds to TRBD1 (5 bases). The germline gives CDR1 SGHTA, CDR2 FQGNSA. CDR3 length: 15 amino acids. V was trimmed by 2 bases and J by 1 base, leaving 11 bases between them.